Each of the 22 T cell receptor beta chains below was sequenced from the same sample in a study of blood T cell repertoires in COVID-19. Using immunoSEQ multiplex PCR, the repertoire was profiled, and TCRdb retains in-frame clones only, with some absent. The data contain roughly 500,000 clones, about 91% of them singletons. Sequencing input: peripheral blood. These receptors all stem from a man younger than 35 with COVID-19, enrolled during active disease.

This chain links TRBV27 with TRBJ1-2; D is unresolved. Between the trimmed V and J ends, which lost 0 bases and 4 bases, there was a span of 12 bases. Germline V CDR1 and CDR2: MNHEY, SMNVEV (reference sequence). The CDR3 totals 15 residues. CDR3 sequence (DNA): TGTGCCAGCAGTTTATCCGCGGCGAGCGGCTATGGCTACACCTTC. Translating gives CASSLSAASGYGYTF.

This clone was detected a few times. The chain links TRBV6-5 to TRBJ1-5; D gene unclear. This CDR3 contains 14 residues. Germline V CDR1 and CDR2: MNHEY, SVGAGI. The CDR3: CAVEATEADQPQHF. CDR3 DNA sequence: TGTGCTGTCGAAGCTACTGAAGCGGATCAGCCCCAGCATTTT.

This sequence joins TRBV7-8 and TRBJ2-7, with a tentative D call TRBD2 (5 bases). Germline V gene sequence: CDR1 SGHVS, CDR2 FQNEAQ. The CDR3 totals 13 residues. The ends were cut back, 2 bases at V and 6 bases at J, with 11 bases in the middle. This CDR3 is CASSLIGIIEQYF. In nucleotides, the CDR3 is TGTGCCAGCAGCTTAATCGGGATTATCGAGCAGTACTTC.

V gene TRBV6-6 combines with J gene TRBJ1-1; D possibly corresponds to TRBD1 (6 bases). Germline V gene sequence: CDR1 MNHNY, CDR2 SVGAGI (reference sequence). With 6 bases removed from V and 1 base from J, the gap between germline ends came to 12 bases. The CDR3 is 14 amino acids. The CDR3 loop reads CASSREQGNTEAFF. DNA for the CDR3: TGTGCCAGCAGCCGCGAACAGGGGAACACTGAAGCTTTCTTT.

The gene calls are TRBV6-5 and TRBJ2-2, with D possibly being TRBD2 (5 bases). Germline V lookup: CDR1 MNHEY, CDR2 SVGAGI. V lost 3 bases and J lost 8, with 10 bases in between. The CDR3 has 13 residues. CDR3 amino acids: CASSYDGEGELFF. The CDR3 region has the DNA TGTGCCAGCAGTTATGACGGGGAGGGGGAGCTGTTTTTT.

CDR3 bases: TGTGCCAGCAGTGAAACCCCAGGGGGTCAGGGGTACGAGCAGTACTTC. Amino acid sequence: CASSETPGGQGYEQYF. The chain employs TRBV6-1 and TRBJ2-7; the match to TRBD1 covers 7 bases. The CDR3 consists of 16 residues. Germline values: CDR1 MNHNS, CDR2 SASEGT. Losses at the gene ends were 2 bases for V and 4 bases for J; bases not matched to a gene: 11.

This chain connects TRBV11-2 to TRBJ2-5, with 11 bases matching TRBD2. V was clipped by 6 bases and J by 5 bases; unmatched bases: 17. This CDR3 has 18 residues. CDR1 is SGHAT and CDR2 is FQNNGV in the germline V gene. CDR3 nucleotide sequence: TGTGCCAGCAGACCCGTTACCTTTAGCGGGGGGGCCCGGGAGACCCAGTACTTC. Translating gives CASRPVTFSGGARETQYF.

The rearrangement joins TRBV19 to TRBJ2-2; 9 bases are a match to TRBD2. J gave up 6 bases and V 0 bases, and 2 bases lay outside the gene matches. Germline V CDR1 and CDR2: LNHDA, SQIVND (reference sequence). The CDR3 totals 15 residues. For the CDR3, the DNA is TGTGCCAGTAGTATAGATAGCGGGAGCTCCGGGGAGCTGTTTTTT. This codes for CASSIDSGSSGELFF.

The chain employs TRBV27 and TRBJ2-2; a weak D match, TRBD2 (6 bases). From germline, CDR1 is MNHEY and CDR2 SMNVEV (reference sequence). The CDR3 is made up of 14 amino acids. The V and J ends lost 8 bases and 4 bases respectively, with 14 bases between them. CDR3 DNA: TGTGCCAGCGGGAGGAAGGGTTTCACCGGGGAGCTGTTTTTT. It codes for CASGRKGFTGELFF.

This clone occurred many times. The rearrangement links TRBV11-2 to TRBJ2-1, with unresolved D. V lost 5 bases and J 0 bases, leaving 17 bases between the germline ends. The germline gives CDR1 SGHAT, CDR2 FQNNGV. The CDR3 is made up of 17 amino acids. As DNA, the CDR3 is TGTGCCAGCAGCCGATCTCAGGATTACCTCTCCTACAATGAGCAGTTCTTC. This gives the protein CASSRSQDYLSYNEQFF.

The V and J genes are TRBV4-1 and TRBJ2-3, with D possibly being TRBD1 (6 bases). Germline CDR1 is MGHRA and CDR2 is YSYEKL. V was clipped by 0 bases and J by 7 bases, with 14 bases between them. The CDR3 is made up of 15 amino acids. The CDR3 DNA reads as TGCGCCAGCAGCCAAGAGGACAGCCCTCAGCATACGCAGTATTTT. Protein product: CASSQEDSPQHTQYF.

This clone was observed once. The J gene is TRBJ2-3, the V gene TRBV27, with no clear D. Trimming removed 10 bases from V and 6 bases from J, with 11 bases in between. The CDR3 covers 11 residues. Germline CDR1 reads MNHEY; CDR2 reads SMNVEV (reference sequence). This CDR3 reads CATSELDTQYF. The CDR3, as DNA: TGTGCCACGTCCGAGTTGGATACGCAGTATTTT.

The chain carries TRBV7-8 and TRBJ2-1; TRBD2 aligns across 12 bases. There are 16 residues in the CDR3. The germline V gene encodes CDR1 SGHVS and CDR2 FQNEAQ. V gave up 2 bases and J gave up 6 bases; unmatched junction bases: 5. DNA of the CDR3: TGTGCCAGCAGCTTACCGCTAGCGGGGGGGGTCAATGAGCAGTTCTTC. Translating gives CASSLPLAGGVNEQFF.

The sample holds one count of this clone. CDR3 protein: CAWSGDLANTQYF. The CDR3 DNA reads as TGTGCCTGGAGCGGGGACTTAGCGAATACGCAGTATTTT. This chain joins TRBV30 and TRBJ2-3; maybe TRBD2 (6 bases). CDR3 length equals 13 residues. V was clipped by 3 bases and J by 7 bases, with 14 bases between them. The germline V gene has CDR1 GTSNPN and CDR2 SVGIG (reference sequence).

As concerns this clone: Other DNA sequences in the same sample also yield this CDR3. For the CDR3, the DNA is TGTGCCAGCAGTTCGGTCGGGGAGCTGTTTTTT. Protein: CASSSVGELFF. J is TRBJ2-2 and V is TRBV27; D gene unclear. Germline V lookup: CDR1 MNHEY, CDR2 SMNVEV (reference sequence). The V and J ends lost 4 bases and 7 bases respectively, with 4 bases between them. The CDR3 sequence is 11 residues long.

This chain links TRBV25-1 with TRBJ1-4; TRBD1 might be the D (6 bases). The CDR3 spans 15 residues. Trimming pared 2 bases from V and 3 bases from J, leaving 10 bases between. CDR1 is MGHDK, CDR2 SYGVNS, per germline. This CDR3 is CASSEGGAANEKLFF. In DNA, the CDR3 is TGTGCCAGCAGTGAAGGGGGCGCAGCTAATGAAAAACTGTTTTTT.

The chain carries TRBV15 and TRBJ2-3, with TRBD2 matching over 14 bases. J gave up 5 bases and V 3 bases, and 4 bases lay outside the gene matches. The V gene's germline CDR1 is LNHNV and CDR2 YYDKDF (reference sequence). There are 16 residues in the CDR3. The CDR3 protein is CATSSGLAGGRDTQYF. CDR3 bases: TGTGCCACCAGCAGCGGACTAGCGGGAGGTCGAGATACGCAGTATTTT.

The chain links TRBV19 to TRBJ2-3, with 7 bases that match TRBD1. The CDR3 totals 16 residues. The V segment lost 6 bases and the J segment 0 bases; nucleotides outside the gene matches: 9. Germline V gene data show CDR1 as LNHDA and CDR2 as SQIVND (reference sequence). The CDR3 DNA reads as TGTGCCAGTAGCTCCTACGGGACAGCGAGCACAGATACGCAGTATTTT. This gives the protein CASSSYGTASTDTQYF.

In this sample, this clone turned up once. V usage is TRBV11-3 and J usage is TRBJ1-1; a weak D match, TRBD1 (5 bases). Trimming shortened V by 0 bases and J by 0 bases, and 20 bases separated the two germline ends. The CDR3 is 19 amino acids. The germline gives CDR1 SGHNT, CDR2 YENEEA. The chain's CDR3 is CASSLDKGAAARVNTEAFF. The CDR3 DNA sequence: TGTGCCAGCAGCTTAGATAAAGGGGCTGCTGCCAGGGTGAACACTGAAGCTTTCTTT.

This clone has just a few counts. V is TRBV12-3 or TRBV12-4 and J is TRBJ2-1; unclear D gene. V was cut by 6 bases and J by 7 bases, with 7 bases left in between. This CDR3 spans 11 amino acids. CDR3 in amino acids: CASSPRNEQFF. The CDR3 DNA sequence: TGTGCCAGCAGCCCCAGAAATGAGCAGTTCTTC.

CDR3 residues: CATSRDSEQFF. As DNA, the CDR3 is TGTGCCACCAGCAGAGATAGTGAGCAGTTCTTC. The V and J genes are TRBV15 and TRBJ2-1; D not certain. This CDR3 is 11 amino acids long. Germline assignment: CDR1 LNHNV and CDR2 YYDKDF (reference sequence). V was cut by 0 bases and J by 9 bases, with 3 bases left in between.

V usage is TRBV19 and J usage is TRBJ2-2; TRBD1 aligns across 7 bases. Per germline, CDR1 LNHDA and CDR2 SQIVND (reference sequence). J was trimmed by 4 bases and V by 6 bases; bases with no gene match: 5. This CDR3 has 14 amino acids. CDR3 in DNA: TGTGCCAGTAGGACAGGGTCGGCCACCGGGGAGCTGTTTTTT. Its translation: CASRTGSATGELFF.